These 17 T cell receptor beta chains share one sample of origin, sequenced in a study of T-cell reconstitution after alpha-beta-depleted transplantation in children. Library preparation (for TCRbeta) was performed with unique molecular identifiers. Each CDR3 protein is one row after TCRdb ran MiXCR on the PCR reads. The sample contains 250,000 to 300,000 distinct CDR3 sequences, 10% of which appear only once. The input for sequencing was PBMCs, taken before TCRalphabeta/CD19-depleted stem cell transplant. The receptors shown here come from a boy in the first two years of life with acute myeloid leukemia, due to receive a stem cell transplant.

This clonotype occurred many times. This sequence joins TRBV24-1 and TRBJ1-1, with D possibly matching TRBD1 (5 bases). The CDR3 contains 13 residues. The ends were cut back, 5 bases at V and 4 bases at J, with 10 bases in the middle. Germline V lookup: CDR1 KGHDR, CDR2 SFDVKD. CDR3 sequence: CATSGGGGTEAFF. The CDR3 nucleotides read TGTGCCACCAGTGGAGGCGGGGGCACTGAAGCTTTCTTT.

There are many counts of this clonotype. V gene TRBV28 combines with J gene TRBJ2-7; D ambiguous. Trimming pared 5 bases from V and 2 bases from J, leaving 16 bases between. The CDR3 totals 15 residues. Per the germline V gene, CDR1 is MDHEN and CDR2 is SYDVKM. DNA of the CDR3: TGTGCCAGCAGTAAACAGCCCGGGCCACCCTACGAGCAGTACTTC. Encoded protein: CASSKQPGPPYEQYF. The full variable domain, completed using reference TRBV28 and TRBJ2-7, is DVKVTQSSRYLVKRTGEKVFLECVQDMDHENMFWYRQDPGLGLRLIYFSYDVKMKEKGDIPEGYSVSREKKERFSLILESASTNQTSMYLCASSKQPGPPYEQYFGPGTRLTVT.

This clonotype was counted ten times or more. The DNA of the CDR3 is TGTGCCAGCTCCGGGACAGGGATCGGTAGTAAATACTTC. It yields the protein CASSGTGIGSKYF. The chain carries TRBV27 and TRBJ2-7; TRBD1 aligns across 9 bases. The J segment lost 13 bases and the V segment lost 8 bases, leaving 15 bases of the junction unmatched. Germline V gene sequence: CDR1 MNHEY, CDR2 SMNVEV (reference sequence). The CDR3 sequence is 13 residues long.

This clonotype showed up many times. The rearrangement uses TRBV2 and TRBJ2-4; 7 nucleotides match TRBD2. From germline, CDR1 is SNHLY and CDR2 FYNNEI. CDR3 length: 15 amino acids. V was pared by 4 bases and J by 15 bases, with 18 bases of the junction left unmatched. For the CDR3, the DNA is TGTGCCAGCAGTGCGGGGAGGATAGCGGGTTTAAATATGTACTTC. This sequence encodes CASSAGRIAGLNMYF.

This clonotype was recorded a few times. The V gene is TRBV25-1, the J gene TRBJ1-5, with 7 bases matching TRBD1. The CDR3 extends over 17 amino acids. J gave up 3 bases and V 2 bases, and 10 bases lay outside the gene matches. Per germline, CDR1 MGHDK and CDR2 SYGVNS. The CDR3 is CASSERSSGQLNQPQHF. CDR3 coding DNA: TGTGCCAGCAGTGAAAGGTCCTCGGGACAGCTCAATCAGCCCCAGCATTTT.

As concerns this clonotype: A much larger clonotype is one base distant, so this may be a read error. J is TRBJ1-6 and V is TRBV10-3; D perhaps matches TRBD1 (5 bases). Germline CDR1 and CDR2: ENHRY and SYGVKD. CDR3 length: 18 residues. CDR3 amino acids: CAISDPGRGSGYNTPLHF. CDR3 bases: TGTGCCATCAGTGACCCGGGTCGGGGGTCGGGGTATAATACACCCCTCCACTTT.

This clonotype appeared a few times. The DNA of the CDR3 is TGTGCCAGCAGCCAAGCTCTAGGACGGGGGAGGACTGAAGCTTTCTTT. The encoded protein is CASSQALGRGRTEAFF. This rearrangement joins TRBV4-2 to TRBJ1-1, with D tentatively TRBD1 (5 bases). The CDR3 contains 16 residues. V was shortened by 1 base and J by 5 bases, with 17 bases between the two germline ends. Germline V lookup: CDR1 LGHNA, CDR2 YNFKEQ.

This clonotype has just a few counts. This sequence joins TRBV10-3 and TRBJ1-5, with a weak D call TRBD1 (5 bases). Germline CDR1 reads ENHRY; CDR2 reads SYGVKD. The V end lost 3 bases, the J end lost 2 bases, and 14 bases lay between the germline ends. The length of the CDR3 is 16 residues. The chain's CDR3 is CAISEGRQGGNQPQHF. In DNA, the CDR3 is TGTGCCATCAGTGAAGGGCGGCAGGGAGGCAATCAGCCCCAGCATTTT.

There are a few counts of this clonotype. The chain recombines TRBV7-9 with TRBJ2-7, with D possibly being TRBD1 (5 bases). The CDR3 is 15 residues long. Germline-derived CDR1 and CDR2 are SEHNR and FQNEAQ (reference sequence). V was clipped by 1 base and J by 5 bases, with 15 bases between them. The CDR3 sequence is CASSLVLQGYNEQYF. CDR3 DNA sequence: TGTGCCAGCAGCTTAGTACTTCAGGGTTACAACGAGCAGTACTTC.

This clonotype was picked up many times. V and J are TRBV10-3 and TRBJ1-1; D is perhaps TRBD1 (6 bases). Trimming stripped 3 bases from V and 1 base from J, with 12 bases between. This CDR3 comprises 15 residues. Germline loops: CDR1 ENHRY, CDR2 SYGVKD. CDR3 in amino acids: CAISDSRGANTEAFF. As DNA, the CDR3 is TGTGCCATCAGTGATTCGCGGGGGGCGAACACTGAAGCTTTCTTT.

In its sample, this clonotype was seen many times. V is TRBV28 and J is TRBJ2-1; TRBD2 aligns across 7 bases. The CDR3 runs to 15 residues. The trim removed 6 bases at V and 9 bases at J, leaving 14 bases unmatched. Germline V gene lookup returns CDR1 MDHEN and CDR2 SYDVKM. The CDR3 reads CASSFWWEGRGEQFF. CDR3 nucleotide sequence: TGTGCCAGCAGCTTCTGGTGGGAGGGCCGGGGTGAGCAGTTCTTC.

This clonotype was seen many times. This chain joins TRBV29-1 and TRBJ2-7; D may be TRBD2 (5 bases). The CDR3 loop spans 13 amino acids. The V and J ends lost 1 base and 4 bases respectively, with 11 bases between them. CDR1 is SQVTM and CDR2 is ANQGSEA in the germline V gene. CDR3 in amino acids: CSVEVSRGYEQYF. In nucleotides, the CDR3 is TGCAGCGTTGAAGTGAGTCGAGGGTACGAGCAGTACTTC.

Worth noting for this clonotype: A clone one base away is much larger, so this may be a read error. V and J are TRBV10-3 and TRBJ1-2; D perhaps matches TRBD1 (5 bases). Trimming shortened V by 3 bases and J by 7 bases, and 6 bases separated the two germline ends. CDR1 and CDR2 (germline): ENHRY, SYGVKD. CDR3 length: 11 amino acids. The CDR3 sequence is CAISERGGYTF. The CDR3 DNA follows: TGTGCCATCAGTGAAAGGGGTGGCTACACCTTC.

This chain's CDR3 is CASSPTGDEQYF. The CDR3 DNA is TGCGCCAGCAGCCCAACAGGGGACGAGCAGTACTTC. V usage is TRBV4-1 and J usage is TRBJ2-7, with TRBD1 identical over 7 bases. Germline CDR1 reads MGHRA; CDR2 reads YSYEKL. After removal of 4 bases from V and 5 bases from J, the junction contained 2 bases not matched to a gene. This CDR3 is built from 12 residues.

This clonotype was found many times. The V and J genes are TRBV4-2 and TRBJ2-5, with D perhaps matching TRBD1 (6 bases). Trimming removed 0 bases at V and 5 bases at J, with 13 bases between. The CDR3 spans 15 residues. The germline V gene encodes CDR1 LGHNA and CDR2 YNFKEQ. Here the CDR3 reads CASSQEEGRGETQYF. The CDR3 DNA follows: TGTGCCAGCAGCCAAGAAGAGGGAAGGGGGGAGACCCAGTACTTC.

This clonotype was counted at least ten times. The rearrangement uses TRBV7-2 and TRBJ1-5; 9 bases line up with TRBD1. V trimming: 5 bases; J trimming: 2 bases; junction bases outside the gene matches: 4. Germline V gene data show CDR1 as SGHTA and CDR2 as FQGNSA. The CDR3 spans 15 residues. The CDR3 DNA reads TGTGCCAGCAGCGCCCGGACAGGGGGCAATCAGCCCCAGCATTTT. Translation gives CASSARTGGNQPQHF.

The chain recombines TRBV7-6 with TRBJ2-7, with D perhaps matching TRBD1 (5 bases). Trimming took off 1 base at V and 3 bases at J, with 10 bases between the two ends. From germline, CDR1 is SGHVS and CDR2 FNYEAQ. The CDR3 loop spans 14 amino acids. The CDR3 DNA reads TGTGCCAGCAGCTTAGGACAGCAGGGCTACGAGCAGTACTTC. Its translation is CASSLGQQGYEQYF.